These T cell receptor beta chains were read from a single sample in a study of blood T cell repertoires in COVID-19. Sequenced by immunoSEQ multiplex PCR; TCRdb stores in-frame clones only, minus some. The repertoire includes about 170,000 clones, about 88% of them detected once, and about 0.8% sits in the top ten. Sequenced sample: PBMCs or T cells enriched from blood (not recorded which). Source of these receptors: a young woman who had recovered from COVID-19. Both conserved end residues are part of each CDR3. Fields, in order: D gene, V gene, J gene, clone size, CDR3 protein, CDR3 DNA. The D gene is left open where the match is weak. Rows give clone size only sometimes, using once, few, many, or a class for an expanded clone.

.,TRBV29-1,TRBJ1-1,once,CSVPREEMGTEAFF,TGCAGCGTCCCACGGGAGGAAATGGGAACTGAAGCTTTCTTT
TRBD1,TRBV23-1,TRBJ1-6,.,CASSRSGKDRSDNSPLHF,TGCGCCAGCAGTCGCTCCGGGAAGGACAGGTCTGATAATTCACCCCTCCACTTT
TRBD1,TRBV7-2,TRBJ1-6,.,CASSSDRNPSYNSPLHF,TGTGCCAGCAGCTCGGACAGGAACCCCTCCTATAATTCACCCCTCCACTTT
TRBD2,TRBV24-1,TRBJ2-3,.,CATSDDSSTGREVCTDTQYF,TGTGCCACCAGTGATGATAGTTCGACGGGGCGGGAGGTCTGCACAGATACGCAGTATTTT
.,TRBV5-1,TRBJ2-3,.,CASSPTETSLTDTQYF,TGCGCCAGCAGCCCAACGGAGACTTCCCTCACAGATACGCAGTATTTT
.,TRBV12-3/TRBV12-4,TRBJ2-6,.,CASSHAGANVLTF,TGTGCCAGCAGTCATGCTGGGGCCAACGTCCTGACTTTC
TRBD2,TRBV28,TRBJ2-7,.,CASSLSSGRAPYEQYF,TGTGCCAGCAGTTTGTCAAGCGGGAGGGCCCCCTACGAGCAGTACTTC
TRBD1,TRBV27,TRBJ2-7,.,CASRSFRDRGPYEQYF,TGTGCCAGCAGATCCTTCCGGGACAGGGGGCCCTACGAGCAGTACTTC
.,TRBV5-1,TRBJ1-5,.,CASSSWTASNQPQHF,TGCGCCAGCAGCTCCTGGACAGCTAGCAATCAGCCCCAGCATTTT
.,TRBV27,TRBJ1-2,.,CASSLVPLRSNGYTF,TGTGCCAGCAGTTTAGTCCCGCTGCGTTCTAATGGCTACACCTTC
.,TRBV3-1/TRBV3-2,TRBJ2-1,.,CASSQNRAGISYNEQFF,TGTGCCAGCAGCCAAAATAGAGCGGGTATCTCCTACAATGAGCAGTTCTTC
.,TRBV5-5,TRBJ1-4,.,CASSLVFPPRELFF,TGTGCCAGCAGCTTGGTTTTCCCCCCCAGGGAACTGTTTTTT
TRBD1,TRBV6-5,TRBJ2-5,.,CASGRDRGQTQYF,TGTGCCAGCGGCCGGGACAGGGGCCAGACCCAGTACTTC
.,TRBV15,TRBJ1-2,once,CATSSTRAPRVYGYTF,TGTGCCACCAGCAGTACAAGAGCACCCAGGGTCTATGGCTACACCTTC
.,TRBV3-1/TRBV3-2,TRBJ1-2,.,CASSQFDRRGSGYTF,TGTGCCAGCAGCCAATTCGACAGGCGAGGGAGCGGCTACACCTTC
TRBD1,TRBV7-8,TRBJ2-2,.,CASTLQGAWAGELFF,TGTGCCAGCACCCTACAGGGGGCGTGGGCCGGGGAGCTGTTTTTT
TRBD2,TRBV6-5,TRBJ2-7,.,CASSYEGTSGTYEQYF,TGTGCCAGCAGTTACGAAGGGACTAGCGGTACCTACGAGCAGTACTTC